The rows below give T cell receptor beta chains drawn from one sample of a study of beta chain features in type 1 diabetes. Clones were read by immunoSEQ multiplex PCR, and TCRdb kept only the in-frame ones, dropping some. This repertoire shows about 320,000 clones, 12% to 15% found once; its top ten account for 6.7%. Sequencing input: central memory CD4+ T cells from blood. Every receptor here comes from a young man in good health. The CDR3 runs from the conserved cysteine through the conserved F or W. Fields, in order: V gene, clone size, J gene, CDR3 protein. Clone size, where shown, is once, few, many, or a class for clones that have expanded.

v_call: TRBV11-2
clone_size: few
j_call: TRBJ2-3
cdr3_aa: CASSLVSDTQYF

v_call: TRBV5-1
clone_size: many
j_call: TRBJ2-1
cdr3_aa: CASSLTYSGRNNEQFF

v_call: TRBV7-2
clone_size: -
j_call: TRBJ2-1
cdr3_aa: CASSVSGGAFNEQFF

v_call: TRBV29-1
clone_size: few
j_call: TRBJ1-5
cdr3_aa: CSVSDTSDQPQHF

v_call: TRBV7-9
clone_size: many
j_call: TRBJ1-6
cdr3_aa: CASRQGAGSPLHF

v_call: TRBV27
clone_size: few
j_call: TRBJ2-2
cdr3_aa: CASSRTRENTGELFF

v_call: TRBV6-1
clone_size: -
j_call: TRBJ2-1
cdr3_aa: CASSFSGKQFF

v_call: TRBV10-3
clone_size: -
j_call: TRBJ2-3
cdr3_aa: CAISESGLRTDTQYF

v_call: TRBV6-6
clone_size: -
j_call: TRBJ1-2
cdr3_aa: CASSRTENYGYTF

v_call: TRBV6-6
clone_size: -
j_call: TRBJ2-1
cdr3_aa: CASSYDRGSYNEQFF

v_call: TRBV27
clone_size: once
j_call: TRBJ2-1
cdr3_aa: CASSNDRQGSDEQFF

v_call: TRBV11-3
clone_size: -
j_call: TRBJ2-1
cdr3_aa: CASSLQGSSGNEQFF

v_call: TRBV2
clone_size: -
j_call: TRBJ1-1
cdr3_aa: CASSEYDMNTEAFF

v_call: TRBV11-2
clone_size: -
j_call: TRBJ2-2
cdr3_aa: CASSLDSTGELFF

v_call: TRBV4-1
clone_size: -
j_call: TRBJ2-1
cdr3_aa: CASSPSGKGNNEQFF

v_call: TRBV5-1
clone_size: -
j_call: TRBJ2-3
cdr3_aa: CASSLEAATDTQYF

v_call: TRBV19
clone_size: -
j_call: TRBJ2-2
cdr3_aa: CASTPSHPTDTGELFF

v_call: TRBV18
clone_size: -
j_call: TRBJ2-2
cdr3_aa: CASSPSSNTGELFF

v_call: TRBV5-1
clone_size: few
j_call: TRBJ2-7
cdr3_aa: CASSLGRGLLYEQYF

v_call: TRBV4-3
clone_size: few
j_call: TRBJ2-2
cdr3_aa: CASSQLTSSYYGELFF

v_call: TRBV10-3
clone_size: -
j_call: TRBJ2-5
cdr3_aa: CAISVGVEGTQYF

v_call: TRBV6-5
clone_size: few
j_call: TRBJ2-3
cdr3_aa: CASSYSGRGTDTQYF

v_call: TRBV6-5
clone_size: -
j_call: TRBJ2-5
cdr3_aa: CASSLGVQGRETQYF

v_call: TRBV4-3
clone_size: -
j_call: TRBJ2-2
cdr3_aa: CASSQDIIVTGELFF

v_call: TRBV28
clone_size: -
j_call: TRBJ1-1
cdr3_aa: CASSFGGYENTEAFF

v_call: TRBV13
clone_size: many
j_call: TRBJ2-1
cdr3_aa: CASSQRTGGFLNEQFF

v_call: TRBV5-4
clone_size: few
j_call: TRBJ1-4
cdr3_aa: CASSLGQENEKLFF

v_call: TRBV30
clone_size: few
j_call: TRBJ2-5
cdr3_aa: CASTWDGRRGQYF

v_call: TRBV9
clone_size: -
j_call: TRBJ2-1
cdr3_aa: CASSRRGDSYNEQFF

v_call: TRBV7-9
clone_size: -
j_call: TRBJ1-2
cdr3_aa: CASSLDGLTGYTF

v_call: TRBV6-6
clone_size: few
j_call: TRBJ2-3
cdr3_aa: CASGEWDTQYF

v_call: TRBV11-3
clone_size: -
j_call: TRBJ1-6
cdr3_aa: CASSLGYAGQANSPLHF

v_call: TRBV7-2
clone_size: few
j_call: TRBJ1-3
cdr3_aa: CASSLESTYTIYF

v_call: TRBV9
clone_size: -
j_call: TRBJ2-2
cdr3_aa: CASSVSGSTGELFF

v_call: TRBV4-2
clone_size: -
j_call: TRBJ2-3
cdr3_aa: CASSPIDGTDTQYF

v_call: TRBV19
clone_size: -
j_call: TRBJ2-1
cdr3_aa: CATLPWASGSNEQFF

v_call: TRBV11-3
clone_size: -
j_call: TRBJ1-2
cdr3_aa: CASSLGHNYGYTF

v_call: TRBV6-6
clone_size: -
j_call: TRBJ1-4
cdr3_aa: CASSERGRNEKLFF